A selection of T cell receptor beta chains follows, all from one sample in a study of patients and donors after allogeneic stem cell transplantation. TCRdb redid the calling of the RT-PCR reads with MiXCR, one entry per CDR3 protein. The repertoire holds about 410,000 distinct CDR3 sequences, with 16% as singletons. The material sequenced was blood, either unsorted or a sorted T cell fraction (not recorded which). These TCRs come from a human donor who was either an allogeneic HSCT recipient or a stem cell or donor lymphocyte infusion donor (not recorded which). It is not recorded whose cells these are; they may come from a transplant donor. Both conserved end residues are part of each CDR3. Fields, in order: CDR3 length, V gene, J gene, D gene, clone size, CDR3 protein, CDR3 DNA. A D gene is named only where the DNA matches it firmly. Clone size, where shown, is once, few, many, or a class for clones that have expanded.

12	TRBV28	TRBJ2-1	.	few	CASRLTINEQFF	TGTGCCAGCAGATTGACTATCAATGAGCAGTTCTTC
14	TRBV5-4	TRBJ1-1	.	few	CASRKRGLGTEAFF	TGTGCCAGCAGGAAGAGAGGGCTCGGCACTGAAGCTTTCTTT
15	TRBV4-3	TRBJ1-1	TRBD1	.	CASSQRQGGYTEAFF	TGCGCCAGCAGCCAACGCCAAGGGGGCTATACTGAAGCTTTCTTT
17	TRBV12-3/TRBV12-4	TRBJ1-4	TRBD1	.	CASSLGGVGDSYEKLFF	TGTGCCAGCAGTTTAGGCGGCGTAGGGGACAGTTATGAAAAACTGTTTTTT
16	TRBV19	TRBJ2-2	.	few	CASSIANRTNTGELFF	TGTGCCAGTAGTATAGCAAACAGGACCAACACCGGGGAGCTGTTTTTT
16	TRBV5-1	TRBJ2-1	.	.	CASSLYVGSSYNEQFF	TGCGCCAGCAGCTTATACGTGGGAAGCTCCTACAATGAGCAGTTCTTC
13	TRBV28	TRBJ2-7	TRBD1	once	CASTQGRPYEQYF	TGTGCCAGCACACAGGGGCGACCCTACGAGCAGTACTTC
12	TRBV9	TRBJ2-1	.	.	CASSVAENEQFF	TGTGCCAGCAGCGTAGCGGAAAATGAGCAGTTCTTC
15	TRBV2	TRBJ2-1	TRBD1	.	CASSDQGQGYNEQFF	TGTGCCAGCAGTGATCAGGGACAGGGTTACAATGAGCAGTTCTTC
17	TRBV29-1	TRBJ1-1	TRBD1	few	CSVEDRGQVIMNTEAFF	TGCAGCGTTGAAGACCGCGGACAGGTTATTATGAACACTGAAGCTTTCTTT
15	TRBV5-1	TRBJ2-1	TRBD2	many	CASSLRGLVSNEQFF	TGCGCCAGCAGCTTGAGGGGACTAGTAAGCAATGAGCAGTTCTTC
20	TRBV4-3	TRBJ2-1	TRBD2	.	CASSQDRDLAGGSSYNEQFF	TGCGCCAGCAGCCAAGATCGAGATCTAGCGGGGGGGAGCTCCTACAATGAGCAGTTCTTC
13	TRBV6-1	TRBJ1-1	.	.	CASVKGLNTEAFF	TGTGCCAGCGTAAAAGGGCTGAACACTGAAGCTTTCTTT
18	TRBV5-5	TRBJ1-1	.	few	CASSPALGFLGLNTEAFF	TGTGCCAGCAGCCCCGCCCTTGGGTTCTTGGGCTTGAACACTGAAGCTTTCTTT
15	TRBV5-1	TRBJ2-3	.	.	CASSLAIAGTDTQYF	TGCGCCAGCAGCTTGGCTATAGCCGGCACAGATACGCAGTATTTT
12	TRBV30	TRBJ2-6	.	many	CAWSKSANVLTF	TGTGCCTGGAGTAAATCGGCCAACGTCCTGACTTTC
15	TRBV7-2	TRBJ1-4	.	.	CASSLGEYKGEKLFF	TGTGCCAGCAGCTTAGGGGAGTATAAAGGAGAAAAACTGTTTTTT
17	TRBV14	TRBJ2-5	TRBD1	few	CASSPITLRGYQETQYF	TGTGCCAGCAGCCCGATAACTCTCAGGGGGTACCAAGAGACCCAGTACTTC
16	TRBV6-4	TRBJ2-5	.	few	CASSPRGVGYLETQYF	TGTGCCAGCAGTCCACGAGGGGTGGGGTACTTGGAGACCCAGTACTTC
12	TRBV24-1	TRBJ2-7	.	many	CATSEGVGGQYF	TGTGCCACCAGTGAGGGGGTCGGCGGGCAGTACTTC
12	TRBV29-1	TRBJ1-5	.	many	CSAGNSNQPQHF	TGCAGCGCCGGAAATAGCAATCAGCCCCAGCATTTT
13	TRBV19	TRBJ2-1	.	few	CASSIRSGPEQFF	TGTGCCAGTAGTATACGGTCGGGACCTGAGCAGTTCTTC
16	TRBV19	TRBJ2-3	.	many	CASSIGQRLRTDTQYF	TGTGCCAGTAGTATAGGGCAGCGGCTACGCACAGATACGCAGTATTTT
13	TRBV29-1	TRBJ2-2	.	many	CSADVGGRGELFF	TGCAGCGCCGATGTCGGGGGCCGCGGGGAGCTGTTTTTT
13	TRBV29-1	TRBJ1-2	.	few	CTIRGAQNYGYTF	TGCACCATCCGGGGGGCGCAGAACTATGGCTACACCTTC
14	TRBV27	TRBJ1-1	.	few	CASSFTPSNTEAFF	TGTGCCAGCAGTTTTACCCCTTCGAACACTGAAGCTTTCTTT
13	TRBV12-3/TRBV12-4	TRBJ1-1	.	.	CASSPSGPYEAFF	TGTGCCAGCAGTCCGAGCGGCCCCTATGAAGCTTTCTTT
13	TRBV20-1	TRBJ2-3	.	few	CSAPQEYTDTQYF	TGCAGTGCTCCCCAAGAATACACAGATACGCAGTATTTT
17	TRBV5-1	TRBJ2-3	TRBD2	.	CASSPTTSGRGTDTQYF	TGCGCCAGCAGCCCTACAACTAGCGGGAGGGGTACAGATACGCAGTATTTT
14	TRBV7-9	TRBJ2-1	.	few	CASSPNARGDEQFF	TGTGCCAGCAGCCCTAACGCGAGGGGCGATGAGCAGTTCTTC
17	TRBV7-9	TRBJ1-5	TRBD1	few	CASSYGQGARGNQPQHF	TGTGCCAGCAGCTACGGACAGGGGGCGAGGGGCAATCAGCCCCAGCATTTT
16	TRBV2	TRBJ2-6	.	few	CASSERRRTGANVLTF	TGTGCCAGCAGTGAGCGGCGTAGGACTGGGGCCAACGTCCTGACTTTC
15	TRBV12-3/TRBV12-4	TRBJ2-4	.	.	CASSLWVGSKNIQYF	TGTGCCAGCAGTCTGTGGGTAGGGTCCAAAAACATTCAGTACTTC
15	TRBV12-3/TRBV12-4	TRBJ2-1	TRBD1	.	CASSHTGQGIIEQFF	TGTGCCAGCAGCCACACGGGACAGGGAATCATTGAGCAGTTCTTC
14	TRBV4-3	TRBJ2-2	.	.	CASSQGDRTGELFF	TGCGCCAGCAGCCAGGGCGACAGGACCGGGGAGCTGTTTTTT
13	TRBV29-1	TRBJ1-2	TRBD1	many	CSVHPGTGYGYTF	TGCAGCGTCCACCCCGGGACAGGGTATGGCTACACCTTC
15	TRBV25-1	TRBJ2-7	.	.	CASSESEVPGYEQYF	TGTGCCAGCAGTGAATCGGAGGTTCCCGGTTACGAGCAGTACTTC
14	TRBV12-1	TRBJ2-7	.	few	CASSSRDRAHEQYF	TGTGCCAGCAGCTCCCGGGACAGGGCCCACGAGCAGTACTTC
14	TRBV5-1	TRBJ2-1	.	.	CASSLAGQNNEQFF	TGCGCCAGCAGCTTGGCCGGCCAGAACAATGAGCAGTTCTTC
14	TRBV19	TRBJ2-3	.	few	CASSMEDLTDTQYF	TGTGCCAGTAGTATGGAAGATCTTACAGATACGCAGTATTTT
12	TRBV28	TRBJ1-6	.	few	CASSLEATPLHF	TGTGCCAGCAGTTTGGAGGCAACACCCCTCCACTTT
13	TRBV5-1	TRBJ1-2	.	few	CASSLEIGNGYTF	TGCGCCAGCAGCTTGGAAATAGGGAATGGCTACACCTTC
17	TRBV5-1	TRBJ2-7	TRBD2	few	CASSRLTSGKSTYEQYF	TGCGCCAGCAGTCGCTTGACTAGCGGGAAATCGACCTACGAGCAGTACTTC
15	TRBV4-1	TRBJ1-2	TRBD1	.	CASSQATGRNYGYTF	TGCGCCAGCAGCCAAGCGACAGGGAGAAACTATGGCTACACCTTC
18	TRBV4-3	TRBJ2-3	TRBD2	few	CASSQSGTSGGARDTQYF	TGCGCCAGCAGCCAAAGCGGGACTAGCGGGGGGGCCCGGGATACGCAGTATTTT
16	TRBV2	TRBJ2-3	.	many	CASSAPDEHSTDTQYF	TGTGCCAGCAGTGCTCCAGACGAACACAGCACAGATACGCAGTATTTT
16	TRBV5-1	TRBJ1-1	.	many	CASSLDLRGRNTEAFF	TGCGCCAGCAGCTTGGATTTAAGGGGTCGGAACACTGAAGCTTTCTTT
14	TRBV27	TRBJ2-3	.	few	CASIPRGPTDTQYF	TGTGCCAGCATTCCCAGGGGCCCCACAGATACGCAGTATTTT
14	TRBV5-6	TRBJ1-1	.	few	CASSVGHLHTEAFF	TGTGCCAGCAGCGTGGGACACCTCCACACTGAAGCTTTCTTT
16	TRBV24-1	TRBJ2-1	TRBD1	.	CATSDLSGTGNNEQFF	TGTGCCACCAGTGATTTGTCCGGGACAGGGAACAATGAGCAGTTCTTC
17	TRBV4-1	TRBJ1-1	TRBD1	.	CASSQLGQGPMNTEAFF	TGCGCCAGCAGCCAACTTGGACAGGGACCGATGAACACTGAAGCTTTCTTT
11	TRBV30	TRBJ2-3	.	.	CAWSVQDTQYF	TGTGCCTGGAGTGTACAGGATACGCAGTATTTT
16	TRBV10-3	TRBJ2-1	.	few	CAIRGGGVSSYNEQFF	TGTGCCATCAGAGGGGGGGGAGTTAGCTCCTACAATGAGCAGTTCTTC
16	TRBV7-6	TRBJ2-3	TRBD2	few	CASSLEGGRRTDTQYF	TGTGCCAGCAGCTTAGAAGGCGGGAGAAGGACAGATACGCAGTATTTT
13	TRBV25-1	TRBJ2-3	.	.	CASIGLFTDTQYF	TGTGCCAGCATAGGGCTGTTCACAGATACGCAGTATTTT
10	TRBV2	TRBJ2-7	.	many	CASRVYEQYF	TGTGCCAGCAGGGTCTACGAGCAGTACTTC
15	TRBV28	TRBJ2-1	TRBD2	few	CASSKGLAGRGEQFF	TGTGCCAGCAGTAAGGGACTAGCGGGGAGGGGTGAGCAGTTCTTC
16	TRBV7-3	TRBJ1-1	.	few	CASSFPGTSLNTEAFF	TGTGCCAGCAGCTTCCCCGGGACAAGTCTTAACACTGAAGCTTTCTTT